This entry lists 8 T cell receptor beta chains sequenced from one sample in a study of blood T cell repertoires in COVID-19. Clones were sequenced by immunoSEQ multiplex PCR, and TCRdb holds only the in-frame ones, with some missing. The table lists some 58,000 clones, 87% of them singletons, with 7% to 9.5% in the top ten. Material: peripheral blood. The receptors were gathered from a man in his fifties with active COVID-19.

V is TRBV5-1 and J is TRBJ2-5; D perhaps matches TRBD2 (5 bases). The germline gives CDR1 SGHRS, CDR2 YFSETQ. This CDR3 comprises 14 residues. V lost 4 bases and J 0 bases, leaving 10 bases between the germline ends. DNA for the CDR3: TGCGCCAGCAGCCCAACTAGGTACCAAGAGACCCAGTACTTC. Its translation: CASSPTRYQETQYF. The full variable domain, rest sourced from reference TRBV5-1 and TRBJ2-5, is KAGVTQTPRYLIKTRGQQVTLSCSPISGHRSVSWYQQTPGQGLQFLFEYFSETQRNKGNFPGRFSGRQFSNSRSEMNVSTLELGDSALYLCASSPTRYQETQYFGPGTRLLVL.

The chain's CDR3 is CASSLLVLIGGYTF. DNA for the CDR3: TGTGCCAGCAGCTTATTAGTACTGATTGGTGGCTACACCTTC. The J gene is TRBJ1-2, the V gene TRBV7-2, with D hard to call. Trimming shortened V by 2 bases and J by 7 bases, and 14 bases separated the two germline ends. The CDR3 has 14 residues. Germline assignment: CDR1 SGHTA and CDR2 FQGNSA.

The chain links TRBV27 to TRBJ1-5; the D is unclear. Germline V lookup: CDR1 MNHEY, CDR2 SMNVEV (reference sequence). V gave up 3 bases and J gave up 2 bases, with 5 bases separating them. The CDR3 loop spans 13 amino acids. Here the CDR3 DNA reads TGTGCCAGCAGTTTTAATGGCAATCAGCCCCAGCATTTT. The encoded protein is CASSFNGNQPQHF.

This chain links TRBV4-3 with TRBJ1-5; tentative D call: TRBD1 (5 bases). The CDR3 loop spans 17 amino acids. Per germline, CDR1 LGHNA and CDR2 YSLEER. The V end lost 2 bases, the J end lost 0 bases, and 14 bases lay between the germline ends. The CDR3 DNA reads TGCGCCAGCAGCCAATCCTGGGGGGGTGATAGCAATCAGCCCCAGCATTTT. This codes for CASSQSWGGDSNQPQHF.

Only one count was recorded for this clone. The chain employs TRBV9 and TRBJ2-1; possibly TRBD1 for D (5 bases). Trimming removed 0 bases from V and 9 bases from J, with 10 bases in between. Germline V gene sequence: CDR1 SGDLS, CDR2 YYNGEE. The CDR3 has 13 residues. CDR3 bases: TGTGCCAGCAGCGTAGCGGCAGGGCTTGAGCAGTTCTTC. Translated: CASSVAAGLEQFF.

The CDR3 here is CASRGLADPGGEQYF. CDR3 nucleotides: TGTGCCAGCCGGGGACTAGCGGACCCCGGGGGCGAGCAGTACTTC. V usage is TRBV6-5 and J usage is TRBJ2-7, with TRBD2 matching 11 bases. CDR3 length equals 15 residues. The trim removed 8 bases at V and 6 bases at J, leaving 12 bases unmatched. Per germline, CDR1 MNHEY and CDR2 SVGAGI.

V usage is TRBV5-4 and J usage is TRBJ2-3, with 11 positions matching TRBD2. Germline V lookup: CDR1 SGHNT, CDR2 YYREEE (reference sequence). J was trimmed by 2 bases and V by 5 bases; bases with no gene match: 7. The CDR3 spans 16 residues. CDR3 in DNA: TGTGCCAGCAGTTCCGGACTAGCGGGCTCCACAGATACGCAGTATTTT. Translating gives CASSSGLAGSTDTQYF.

The rearrangement joins TRBV7-8 to TRBJ1-2; tentative D call: TRBD1 (5 bases). The CDR3 is made up of 13 amino acids. Per the germline V gene, CDR1 is SGHVS and CDR2 is FQNEAQ. The V and J ends lost 5 bases and 7 bases respectively, with 14 bases between them. The CDR3: CASSPGGNVGYTF. CDR3 DNA: TGTGCCAGCAGCCCGGGGGGGAACGTTGGCTACACCTTC.